This T cell receptor beta chain was sequenced during a study of siplizumab effects on memory and regulatory T cells. Overall study results and limits: Naive or memory phenotype assignment was not possible for roughly 75-95% of proliferating CD4+ or CD8+ clones.

Germline V gene data show CDR1 as SGHAT and CDR2 as FQDESV (reference sequence). Trimming took off 2 bases at V and 5 bases at J, with 12 bases between the two ends. CDR3 size: 15 residues. With regard to this clone: What it binds is not known.

TCRdb's table, derived via immunoSEQ multiplex PCR, lists solely in-frame clones and lacks some. Altogether around 99,000 clones are present, about 91% being singletons, with the ten largest covering approximately 0.73%. The chain links TRBV11-1 to TRBJ1-4; D possibly corresponds to TRBD1 (5 bases). This receptor was obtained from a human donor in good health. The sample comprised Tregs sorted from blood. The CDR3: CASSLSGTENEKLFF. The CDR3, as DNA: TGTGCCAGCAGCTTATCCGGGACGGAAAATGAAAAACTGTTTTTT.